Sequencing of this T cell receptor beta chain was carried out in a study of blood T cell repertoires in COVID-19. Study background: Donors in the United States, Italy and Spain gave samples during acute or convalescent COVID-19.

The repertoire was sequenced with immunoSEQ multiplex PCR; TCRdb's copy has only in-frame clones and lacks some. The data show about 190,000 clones, more than 75% seen once. The CDR3 length is 18 residues. The J segment lost 7 bases and the V segment lost 2 bases, leaving 16 bases of the junction unmatched. From germline, CDR1 is LNHDA and CDR2 SQIVND (reference sequence). The TCR comes from a woman aged 45-65 years with acute COVID-19. Sequenced material: PBMCs or T cells enriched from blood (not recorded which). V is TRBV19 and J is TRBJ1-5; TRBD1 aligns across 8 bases. The CDR3 region is CASSIFGGRGRLAQPQHF. CDR3 DNA sequence: TGTGCCAGTAGTATATTTGGCGGCAGGGGGCGCTTGGCCCAGCCCCAGCATTTT.